This T cell receptor (beta chain) was recovered during a study of blood T cell repertoires in COVID-19. CDR1 and CDR2 from the germline V gene are GTSNPN and SVGIG (reference sequence). After removal of 8 bases from V and 7 bases from J, the junction contained 11 bases not matched to a gene. The CDR3 sequence is 15 residues long. TCRdb's copy holds only in-frame clones and misses some; the assay was immunoSEQ multiplex PCR. The profile shows 55,000 to 75,000 clones, around 84% of them singletons. The V call is TRBV30, the J call TRBJ1-6, with 10 bases matching TRBD1. Sequencing was done on a sample of peripheral blood. The TCR originated in a man in his fifties with acute or convalescent COVID-19. CDR3 in amino acids: CAGKDRGQQNSPLHF. The CDR3 DNA reads TGTGCCGGCAAAGACAGGGGGCAGCAGAATTCACCCCTCCACTTT.